Below are 13 T cell receptor beta chains sequenced from a single sample in a study of shared clonotypes between healthy human individuals. Here immunoSEQ multiplex PCR was the method, and the copy in TCRdb shows in-frame clones only, minus some. This sample carries around 100,000 clones, about 66% of them seen once, and the ten largest clones take 24%. Sequenced sample: memory CD8+ T cells sorted from blood. Documented subset: CD45RO+ cells pooled with CCR7-negative TemRA cells. The source of these receptors is a woman aged 25 to 45 in good health.

The CDR3 sequence: CASSSRTSGRREQFF. In DNA form, the CDR3 reads TGTGCCAGCAGTTCCCGGACTAGCGGGAGACGCGAGCAGTTCTTC. This chain connects TRBV6-5 to TRBJ2-1; 13 nucleotides match TRBD2. Germline loops: CDR1 MNHEY, CDR2 SVGAGI. The CDR3 consists of 15 residues. Losses at the gene ends were 4 bases for V and 10 bases for J; bases not matched to a gene: 7.

In its sample, this clone was seen many times. V and J are TRBV4-1 and TRBJ1-5, with D uncertain. This CDR3 contains 13 residues. Deletions cut 0 bases from V and 7 bases from J, with 7 bases between. The germline V gene has CDR1 MGHRA and CDR2 YSYEKL. Written as DNA, the CDR3 is TGCGCCAGCAGCCAAGATCCGGGACAGCCCCAGCATTTT. This gives the protein CASSQDPGQPQHF.

The chain combines TRBV4-1 with TRBJ1-3, with a tentative D call TRBD1 (5 bases). The CDR3 is 16 residues long. Germline CDR1 MGHRA, CDR2 YSYEKL. Trimming stripped 1 base from V and 0 bases from J, with 10 bases between. The DNA of the CDR3 is TGCGCCAGCAGCCAAGGGGGGACGGCCTCTGGAAACACCATATATTTT. Translating gives CASSQGGTASGNTIYF.

This chain links TRBV30 with TRBJ2-5; TRBD2 is a possible D gene (6 bases). Germline V lookup: CDR1 GTSNPN, CDR2 SVGIG (reference sequence). The germline V and J ends were trimmed by 5 bases and 3 bases, with 19 bases remaining between them. This CDR3 contains 15 residues. Written as DNA, the CDR3 is TGTGCCTGGCGGGGAAGGGACTTGTATAAAGAGACCCAGTACTTC. This codes for CAWRGRDLYKETQYF.

The chain joins TRBV4-2 to TRBJ2-7; D perhaps matches TRBD2 (5 bases). Germline CDR1 reads LGHNA; CDR2 reads YNFKEQ. V was cut by 5 bases and J by 3 bases, with 14 bases left in between. The CDR3 has 14 amino acids. The CDR3 nucleotides read TGTGCCAGCAGCACCAGGACTTCCCGCTACGAGCAGTACTTC. This sequence encodes CASSTRTSRYEQYF.

The chain joins TRBV27 to TRBJ2-3, with 12 nucleotides matching TRBD1. J lost 4 bases, V lost 0 bases, and 11 bases had no gene match. Germline values: CDR1 MNHEY, CDR2 SMNVEV (reference sequence). The CDR3 loop spans 19 amino acids. CDR3 residues: CASSLSAFMGTGGPDTQYF. The CDR3 bases are TGTGCCAGCAGTTTATCGGCGTTCATGGGGACAGGGGGCCCAGATACGCAGTATTTT.

This clone has a handful of counts. The gene calls are TRBV7-9 and TRBJ2-3; 9 bases align to TRBD2. J was trimmed by 2 bases and V by 2 bases; bases with no gene match: 5. Germline V gene sequence: CDR1 SEHNR, CDR2 FQNEAQ (reference sequence). This CDR3 is built from 16 residues. CDR3 sequence reads: CASSLSASGDTDTQYF. The CDR3 nucleotides are TGTGCCAGCAGCTTATCTGCTAGCGGGGACACAGATACGCAGTATTTT.

Concerning this clone: Distinct nucleotide sequences in the sample also encode this CDR3. The chain combines TRBV27 with TRBJ2-7; weak D call: TRBD1 (6 bases). CDR1 is MNHEY, CDR2 SMNVEV, per germline (reference sequence). V dropped 4 bases and J dropped 5 bases, with 12 bases sitting between them. The CDR3 spans 13 residues. The CDR3 protein is CASSSNRVHEQYF. In nucleotides, the CDR3 is TGTGCCAGCAGTTCAAACAGGGTACACGAGCAGTACTTC.

The chain links TRBV6-1 to TRBJ1-1; D gene ambiguous. The CDR3 sequence is 14 residues long. V was trimmed by 2 bases and J by 5 bases, leaving 12 bases between them. Germline CDR1 MNHNS, CDR2 SASEGT. CDR3 protein: CASSEWRGPTEAFF. CDR3 in DNA: TGTGCCAGCAGTGAATGGAGAGGGCCGACTGAAGCTTTCTTT.

The rearrangement joins TRBV7-8 to TRBJ2-7, with 7 bases identical to TRBD2. The CDR3 runs to 15 residues. Germline trimming cut 1 base from V and 3 bases from J; bases unmatched to any gene: 6. Germline V gene lookup returns CDR1 SGHVS and CDR2 FQNEAQ. The CDR3 loop reads CASSLVAGVNYEQYF. The DNA of the CDR3 is TGTGCCAGCAGCTTAGTTGCGGGAGTGAACTACGAGCAGTACTTC.

This chain links TRBV19 with TRBJ2-1; 9 positions agree with TRBD2. J lost 3 bases, V lost 6 bases, and 6 bases had no gene match. Looked up from germline, CDR1 is LNHDA and CDR2 is SQIVND (reference sequence). CDR3 size: 15 residues. The CDR3 protein is CASSHGAGGYNEQFF. The CDR3 DNA is TGTGCCAGTAGCCATGGAGCGGGAGGCTACAATGAGCAGTTCTTC.

The rearrangement links TRBV5-6 to TRBJ2-7, with TRBD1 identical over 9 bases. The germline CDR1 and CDR2 sequences are SGHDT and YYEEEE. The CDR3 runs to 14 residues. V shed 0 bases and J 5 bases; nucleotides not matched to a gene: 3. CDR3 nucleotides: TGTGCCAGCAGCTTGGTACAGGGGGCCAACGAGCAGTACTTC. Translating gives CASSLVQGANEQYF.

The chain employs TRBV27 and TRBJ1-1; D is perhaps TRBD1 (6 bases). CDR3 size: 12 residues. Germline V gene sequence: CDR1 MNHEY, CDR2 SMNVEV (reference sequence). Deletions cut 1 base from V and 14 bases from J, with 14 bases between. Here the CDR3 DNA reads TGTGCCAGCAGTTTATGTTGGAGGAGGGGGTTCTTT. This sequence encodes CASSLCWRRGFF.